This TCR beta chain was identified during a study of T cell therapy after organ transplantation. Findings and limits, study-wide: Post-therapy reconstitution appeared to include transferred and endogenous clonotypes.

Only in-frame clones appear in the TCRdb table, and some are missing; sequencing was by immunoSEQ multiplex PCR. Altogether about 18,000 clones are present, 85% to 90% being singletons, with the ten largest covering 25% to 40%. Time point described: 20-29 weeks after completion of therapy. This CDR3 has 17 amino acids. From germline, CDR1 is ENHRY and CDR2 SYGVKD. The V end lost 0 bases, the J end lost 0 bases, and 9 bases lay between the germline ends. In the case of this clone: Its target is unknown.

This receptor was taken from a human patient who had received a solid organ transplant and had CMV disease. Some T cells may be supplied by the graft donor. Sample: CD8+ T cells from blood, taken after autologous CMV-specific T cell therapy. The genes are TRBV10-3 and TRBJ1-6; D is unresolved. The chain's CDR3 is CAISESERSSYNSPLHF. The CDR3 DNA reads as TGTGCCATCAGTGAGTCGGAAAGGAGCTCCTATAATTCACCCCTCCACTTT.